These 15 T cell receptor beta chains were sequenced from one sample in a study of blood T cell repertoires in COVID-19. Some clones are missing from TCRdb's copy, which holds only in-frame ones; the method was immunoSEQ multiplex PCR. The repertoire has approximately 110,000 clones, roughly four fifths of them found once; the top ten carry about 5.5%. Source material: peripheral blood. All receptors derive from a man older than 75 with COVID-19, enrolled during active disease.

This chain joins TRBV7-6 and TRBJ2-7; 13 positions match TRBD2. The germline CDR1 and CDR2 sequences are SGHVS and FNYEAQ. The CDR3 runs to 16 residues. V gave up 5 bases and J gave up 2 bases; unmatched junction bases: 6. CDR3 in DNA: TGTGCCAGCAGCCCCCAACTAGCGGGAGGGCCCTACGAGCAGTACTTC. Translating gives CASSPQLAGGPYEQYF.

The rearrangement uses TRBV6-2 or TRBV6-3 and TRBJ1-4, with 7 bases lining up with TRBD1. Losses at the gene ends were 6 bases for V and 5 bases for J; bases not matched to a gene: 15. The V gene's germline CDR1 is MNHEY and CDR2 SVGEGT. The CDR3 length is 17 residues. CDR3 in amino acids: CASRPRQGSVRNEKLFF. The CDR3 bases are TGTGCCAGCAGGCCTCGACAGGGATCGGTTCGAAATGAAAAACTGTTTTTT.

This rearrangement joins TRBV9 to TRBJ2-2; 10 nucleotides match TRBD2. The V segment lost 0 bases and the J segment 4 bases; nucleotides outside the gene matches: 6. The CDR3 covers 17 residues. From germline, CDR1 is SGDLS and CDR2 YYNGEE. Here the CDR3 reads CASSVASSGRITGELFF. DNA for the CDR3: TGTGCCAGCAGCGTAGCATCTAGCGGGAGAATCACCGGGGAGCTGTTTTTT.

The chain joins TRBV10-3 to TRBJ1-1; 7 bases are a match to TRBD1. V gave up 6 bases and J gave up 3 bases; unmatched junction bases: 7. This CDR3 has 14 residues. Per the germline V gene, CDR1 is ENHRY and CDR2 is SYGVKD. The CDR3 reads CAISRQGTDTEAFF. DNA of the CDR3: TGTGCCATCAGCCGACAGGGAACGGACACTGAAGCTTTCTTT.

This rearrangement joins TRBV28 to TRBJ1-6, with TRBD1 identical over 7 bases. V lost 6 bases, J lost 5 bases, and 10 bases stayed unmatched. CDR3 length: 16 residues. CDR1 and CDR2 (germline): MDHEN, SYDVKM. CDR3 DNA sequence: TGTGCCAGCAGAAATAGGGGGCCCCCGGATAATTCACCCCTCCACTTT. It specifies CASRNRGPPDNSPLHF.

V is TRBV7-2 and J is TRBJ2-7; possibly TRBD2 for D (6 bases). V was clipped by 2 bases and J by 3 bases, with 11 bases between them. The CDR3 is 14 residues long. The germline V gene has CDR1 SGHTA and CDR2 FQGNSA. The CDR3 coding sequence is TGTGCCAGCAGCTTAAATATGGGGGGCTACGAGCAGTACTTC. Translation gives CASSLNMGGYEQYF.

The chain is built from TRBV7-2 and TRBJ1-5; 8 nucleotides align to TRBD1. CDR1 and CDR2 (germline): SGHTA, FQGNSA. The CDR3 has 15 amino acids. Trimming cost V 3 bases and J 6 bases; bases outside gene matches: 7. The DNA for the CDR3 is TGTGCCAGCAGCTTCCCAGGGGGCGAAGGTCAGCCCCAGCATTTT. The encoded protein is CASSFPGGEGQPQHF.

This chain joins TRBV6-6 and TRBJ2-1; 8 nucleotides line up with TRBD2. The CDR3 has 16 residues. J lost 3 bases, V lost 0 bases, and 4 bases had no gene match. CDR1 is MNHNY and CDR2 is SVGAGI in the germline V gene (reference sequence). The CDR3 DNA is TGTGCCAGCAGTTACTCGACTAGCGAACGCTACAATGAGCAGTTCTTC. Amino acid sequence: CASSYSTSERYNEQFF.

This clone was seen more than once but under ten times. This chain links TRBV21-1 with TRBJ2-3; TRBD2, as called in the table, went unchecked against the DNA. TRBV21-1 has pseudogene status. This CDR3 region has 16 residues. The CDR3 nucleotides are TGTGCCAGCAGCAAAATGGGGACTAGAAGCACAGATACGCAGTATTTT. This sequence encodes CASSKMGTRSTDTQYF.

The chain employs TRBV12-5 and TRBJ2-1; no definite D call. The CDR3 runs to 11 residues. V lost 6 bases to trimming and J lost 7 bases, with 7 bases between them. Germline loops: CDR1 LGHNT, CDR2 FRNRAP. This chain's CDR3 is CASGRGNEQFF. CDR3 DNA: TGTGCTAGTGGCCGCGGTAATGAGCAGTTCTTC. Full variable domain (missing parts from reference TRBV12-5 and TRBJ2-1): DARVTQTPRHKVTEMGQEVTMRCQPILGHNTVFWYRQTMMQGLELLAYFRNRAPLDDSGMPKDRFSAEMPDATLATLKIQPSEPRDSAVYFCASGRGNEQFFGPGTRLTVL.

The chain recombines TRBV28 with TRBJ1-6; weak D call: TRBD1 (5 bases). Between the trimmed V and J ends, which lost 10 bases and 8 bases, there was a span of 21 bases. The germline gives CDR1 MDHEN, CDR2 SYDVKM. The CDR3 length is 15 residues. This CDR3 reads CATRRQLSLDSPLHF. DNA for the CDR3: TGTGCCACAAGAAGACAGTTAAGTTTGGATTCACCCCTCCACTTT.

This clone was counted a few times. V gene TRBV7-2 combines with J gene TRBJ1-2, with 9 positions matching TRBD1. Germline V gives CDR1 SGHTA, CDR2 FQGNSA. V dropped 4 bases and J dropped 7; count of bases not matched to a gene: 10. The CDR3 is made up of 15 amino acids. The CDR3: CASSSITGGWGGYTF. CDR3 in DNA: TGTGCCAGCAGCTCCATTACAGGGGGCTGGGGTGGCTACACCTTC. The full variable domain, its missing parts supplied by reference TRBV7-2 and TRBJ1-2, is GAGVSQSPSNKVTEKGKDVELRCDPISGHTALYWYRQSLGQGLEFLIYFQGNSAPDKSGLPSDRFSAERTGGSVSTLTIQRTQQEDSAVYLCASSSITGGWGGYTFGSGTRLTVV.

The chain uses TRBV7-2 and TRBJ1-1, with 7 bases lining up with TRBD1. Germline trimming cut 3 bases from V and 5 bases from J; bases unmatched to any gene: 3. The germline CDR1 and CDR2 sequences are SGHTA and FQGNSA. The length of the CDR3 is 13 residues. The CDR3 here is CASSFNRGTEAFF. CDR3 in DNA: TGTGCCAGCAGCTTCAACAGGGGAACTGAAGCTTTCTTT.

This clone was seen only a few times. This chain uses TRBV25-1 with TRBJ2-2; tentatively, D is TRBD2 (5 bases). The germline gives CDR1 MGHDK, CDR2 SYGVNS. The CDR3 is 17 residues long. V dropped 1 base and J dropped 4 bases, with 16 bases sitting between them. The CDR3 reads CASSEFFVGAITGELFF. In nucleotides, the CDR3 is TGTGCCAGCAGTGAATTCTTTGTGGGAGCAATCACCGGGGAGCTGTTTTTT.

This clone was seen more than once but under ten times. V is TRBV6-5 and J is TRBJ2-1, with 11 bases fitting TRBD2. The V gene's germline CDR1 is MNHEY and CDR2 SVGAGI. Unmatched junction bases numbered 5, after V lost 4 bases and J lost 6 bases. The CDR3 runs to 15 residues. The DNA of the CDR3 is TGTGCCAGCAGTTCACCTAGCGGGAGGAGCAATGAGCAGTTCTTC. It specifies CASSSPSGRSNEQFF.